A single sample gave rise to the 15 T cell receptor beta chains below, sequenced in a study of shared clonotypes between healthy human individuals. Sequenced by immunoSEQ multiplex PCR; TCRdb stores in-frame clones only, minus some. Among roughly 720,000 clones listed, 90% were seen once. Input material: memory CD8+ T cells from PBMCs. The subset denotes: CD45RO+ cells pooled with CCR7-negative TemRA cells. These TCRs come from a man younger than 30 in good health. Some clones in this sample may be carry-over from other donors' samples.

The chain is built from TRBV7-8 and TRBJ1-4, with no clear D. This CDR3 is built from 14 residues. CDR1 is SGHVS and CDR2 is FQNEAQ in the germline V gene. The germline V and J ends were trimmed by 2 bases and 8 bases, with 12 bases remaining between them. The chain's CDR3 is CASSLTSGEEKLFF. CDR3 DNA: TGTGCCAGCAGCTTAACGTCCGGGGAAGAAAAACTGTTTTTT.

This clone has only one observation. V and J are TRBV14 and TRBJ2-2, with TRBD2 matching over 10 bases. After removal of 2 bases from V and 3 bases from J, the junction contained 3 bases not matched to a gene. This CDR3 has 16 residues. Germline CDR1 SGHDN, CDR2 FVKESK. The CDR3 region has the DNA TGTGCCAGCAGCCAACTACTAGCGGGGTACACCGGGGAGCTGTTTTTT. As protein: CASSQLLAGYTGELFF.

The gene calls are TRBV7-9 and TRBJ1-4; D gene ambiguous. The CDR3 runs to 14 residues. V was clipped by 2 bases and J by 7 bases, with 11 bases between them. The germline CDR1 and CDR2 sequences are SEHNR and FQNEAQ (reference sequence). CDR3 amino acids: CASSLLVAGEKLFF. Here the CDR3 DNA reads TGTGCCAGCAGCTTATTAGTCGCCGGTGAAAAACTGTTTTTT.

The chain combines TRBV29-1 with TRBJ1-2; D is ambiguous. The CDR3 contains 15 residues. Germline loops: CDR1 SQVTM, CDR2 ANQGSEA. V was trimmed by 3 bases and J by 3 bases, leaving 17 bases between them. In DNA form, the CDR3 reads TGCAGCGTTGAGAACCGACCCTACACCGACTATGGCTACACCTTC. Protein: CSVENRPYTDYGYTF.

The chain uses TRBV2 and TRBJ2-1, with TRBD2 matching over 8 bases. This CDR3 has 14 residues. V gave up 6 bases and J gave up 8 bases; unmatched junction bases: 9. Looked up from germline, CDR1 is SNHLY and CDR2 is FYNNEI. Here the CDR3 reads CASRGAREGHEQFF. CDR3 sequence (DNA): TGTGCCAGCAGAGGGGCCCGGGAGGGACATGAGCAGTTCTTC.

The chain joins TRBV9 to TRBJ2-7, with a weak D call TRBD2 (6 bases). The CDR3 is made up of 14 amino acids. Trimming shortened V by 3 bases and J by 0 bases, and 10 bases separated the two germline ends. Germline V gene sequence: CDR1 SGDLS, CDR2 YYNGEE. CDR3 nucleotides: TGTGCCAGCAGCGGGGGTAGCGGCTCCTACGAGCAGTACTTC. It yields the protein CASSGGSGSYEQYF.

The chain uses TRBV5-4 and TRBJ2-5; possibly TRBD2 for D (6 bases). The germline gives CDR1 SGHNT, CDR2 YYREEE (reference sequence). Trimming removed 3 bases at V and 5 bases at J, with 20 bases between. CDR3 length: 16 residues. The CDR3 bases are TGTGCCAGCAGCTCGGGGGTGGGCGGTACGGGGGAGACCCAGTACTTC. This gives the protein CASSSGVGGTGETQYF.

This chain joins TRBV7-2 and TRBJ2-7; D ambiguous. V was pared by 0 bases and J by 4 bases, with 13 bases between. This CDR3 has 15 amino acids. Germline lookup yields CDR1 SGHTA and CDR2 FQGNSA. CDR3 sequence (DNA): TGTGCCAGCAGCTTAGCTACCCCACCTCTGTACGAGCAGTACTTC. Its protein product is CASSLATPPLYEQYF.

The CDR3, as DNA: TGCGCCAGCAGCCCCCGGACAGCCTCGGACGAGCAGTACTTC. It encodes CASSPRTASDEQYF. This rearrangement joins TRBV5-1 to TRBJ2-7; maybe TRBD1 (6 bases). This CDR3 is built from 14 residues. Germline V gene lookup returns CDR1 SGHRS and CDR2 YFSETQ. V shed 4 bases and J shed 5 bases, with 16 bases lying between them.

On this clone itself: The same CDR3 is also encoded by other DNA sequences in this sample. This chain joins TRBV6-6 and TRBJ2-5; D is uncertain. The V gene's germline CDR1 is MNHNY and CDR2 SVGAGI (reference sequence). Between the trimmed V and J ends, which lost 0 bases and 5 bases, there was a span of 4 bases. This CDR3 is 12 amino acids long. Here the CDR3 reads CASSYSRETQYF. CDR3 bases: TGTGCCAGCAGTTACTCGCGGGAGACCCAGTACTTC.

The chain carries TRBV4-3 and TRBJ2-1; a possible D gene is TRBD1 (5 bases). Germline-derived CDR1 and CDR2 are LGHNA and YSLEER. The V gene lost 0 bases and the J gene lost 15 bases, with 12 bases spanning the gap. The CDR3 spans 12 residues. The CDR3 DNA follows: TGCGCCAGCAGCCAAGATTCCAGGGTACGGTTCTTC. It encodes CASSQDSRVRFF.

This clone was picked up a small number of times. V and J are TRBV6-1 and TRBJ2-2; TRBD1 is a possible D gene (6 bases). The CDR3 covers 15 residues. The germline V gene encodes CDR1 MNHNS and CDR2 SASEGT. The V gene lost 7 bases and the J gene lost 6 bases, with 18 bases spanning the gap. This CDR3 is CASKGGRGDSGELFF. The CDR3 DNA reads as TGTGCCAGCAAGGGTGGCAGGGGAGATTCCGGGGAGCTGTTTTTT.

V gene TRBV4-3 combines with J gene TRBJ2-7; 7 nucleotides match TRBD1. The trim removed 4 bases at V and 2 bases at J, leaving 8 bases unmatched. Per the germline V gene, CDR1 is LGHNA and CDR2 is YSLEER. This CDR3 spans 15 amino acids. Here the CDR3 reads CASSPGTVGTYEQYF. In DNA form, the CDR3 reads TGCGCCAGCAGCCCCGGGACAGTAGGGACCTACGAGCAGTACTTC.

The V gene is TRBV9, the J gene TRBJ1-2; D is unresolved. The CDR3 runs 15 residues. Germline V gene sequence: CDR1 SGDLS, CDR2 YYNGEE. Trimming left V 0 bases short and J 7 bases short, with 16 bases between. The CDR3 protein is CASSVDHSITSGYTF. The CDR3 nucleotides are TGTGCCAGCAGCGTAGACCACTCAATAACCTCTGGCTACACCTTC.

The chain carries TRBV7-8 and TRBJ1-2; no definite D call. CDR3 length equals 16 residues. Trimming cost V 5 bases and J 0 bases, with 16 bases left between them. CDR1 and CDR2 (germline): SGHVS, FQNEAQ. CDR3 sequence: CASSRHLRGPNYGYTF. The CDR3 coding sequence is TGTGCCAGCAGCCGCCATCTCAGAGGCCCTAACTATGGCTACACCTTC. Supplemented by reference TRBV7-8 and TRBJ1-2, the full variable domain reads GAGVSQSPRYKVAKRGQDVALRCDPISGHVSLFWYQQALGQGPEFLTYFQNEAQLDKSGLPSDRFFAERPEGSVSTLKIQRTQQEDSAVYLCASSRHLRGPNYGYTFGSGTRLTVV.